A selection of T cell receptor beta chains follows, all from one sample in a study of blood T cell repertoires in COVID-19. Profiling relied on immunoSEQ multiplex PCR, and the TCRdb table lists in-frame clones only, not all of them. The table records some 380,000 clones, about 87% of them present only once. Sequencing was performed on PBMCs or T cells enriched from blood (not recorded which). All receptors derive from a man younger than 40 who had recovered from COVID-19. Each CDR3 is given with its conserved first and last residue. The D gene is left open where the match is weak. Only part of the rows carry a size: once, few, many, or a class if the clone is expanded.

V gene,J gene,D gene,CDR3 length,clone size,CDR3 DNA,CDR3 protein
TRBV6-1,TRBJ1-2,TRBD1,14,NA,TGTGCCAGCAGTGAGCGACAGGGAAGCTATGGCTACACCTTC,CASSERQGSYGYTF
TRBV15,TRBJ1-1,NA,13,NA,TGTGCCACCAGCAGATACAGGGAGGGCTTAGCTTTCTTT,CATSRYREGLAFF
TRBV13,TRBJ2-4,TRBD2,22,once,TGTGCCAGCAGCCGACAGGCCTTATCTGGCGGGGGGGCCGACTTAGCCAAAAACATTCAGTACTTC,CASSRQALSGGGADLAKNIQYF
TRBV7-2,TRBJ2-7,TRBD1,16,NA,TGTGCCAGCAGCTCGTCTAAGACAGGGGGTGCCCGCGAGCAGTACTTC,CASSSSKTGGAREQYF
TRBV4-1,TRBJ1-1,NA,16,NA,TGCGCCAGCAGCCAGCTCTGGACAACCTTGAACACTGAAGCTTTCTTT,CASSQLWTTLNTEAFF
TRBV30,TRBJ1-1,TRBD1,14,once,TGTGCCTGGAGACCGAACAGGGGGAGCACTGAAGCTTTCTTT,CAWRPNRGSTEAFF
TRBV2,TRBJ1-2,TRBD1,16,NA,TGTGCCAGCAGTGAAGCCACAGGGGTTACTAACTATGGCTACACCTTC,CASSEATGVTNYGYTF
TRBV7-2,TRBJ1-5,NA,16,NA,TGTGCCAGCAGCAAAGGGAGGGGGGGCTACAATCAGCCCCAGCATTTT,CASSKGRGGYNQPQHF
TRBV11-2,TRBJ2-2,TRBD1,16,NA,TGTGCCAGCAGCTTAATAACAGGGGGCTTCACCGGGGAGCTGTTTTTT,CASSLITGGFTGELFF
TRBV11-2,TRBJ2-3,TRBD1,19,NA,TGTGCCAGCAGCTCCCAGGTGGTAGGGGGCCGCCCTAGCACAGATACGCAGTATTTT,CASSSQVVGGRPSTDTQYF
TRBV19,TRBJ2-1,NA,15,NA,TGTGCCAGTAGTATAGCGGAGGGGCTCTACAATGAGCAGTTCTTC,CASSIAEGLYNEQFF
TRBV30,TRBJ1-4,NA,15,NA,TGTGCCTGGCAGTCCCCGAGGCCAACTAATGAAAAACTGTTTTTT,CAWQSPRPTNEKLFF
TRBV19,TRBJ1-6,NA,16,many,TGTGCCAGTGCCAAAAGACGACAGGTGGAGAATTCACCCCTCCACTTT,CASAKRRQVENSPLHF
TRBV15,TRBJ2-5,NA,13,NA,TGTGCCACCAGCAGAGTCAGACAAGAGACCCAGTACTTC,CATSRVRQETQYF
TRBV25-1,TRBJ2-7,NA,13,NA,TGTGGCAGCTCCGCCGGGACAATCTACGAGCAGTACTTC,CGSSAGTIYEQYF
TRBV6-1,TRBJ1-1,NA,15,once,TGTGCCAGCAGTGACCAGAGCGGGGTCGGGACTGAAGCTTTCTTT,CASSDQSGVGTEAFF
TRBV13,TRBJ1-2,NA,13,NA,TGTGCCAGCAGCCTGACAGTGAACTATGGCTACACCTTC,CASSLTVNYGYTF
TRBV5-4,TRBJ1-6,TRBD1,15,few,TGTGCCAGCAGCTGGGGACAGGGGAGGAATTCACCCCTCCACTTT,CASSWGQGRNSPLHF
TRBV10-3,TRBJ2-7,TRBD1,13,NA,TGTGCCATCACCCAGGACAGGGGCCACGAGCAGTACTTC,CAITQDRGHEQYF
TRBV4-2,TRBJ2-1,TRBD1,13,NA,TGTGCCAGCAGCAGGACAGGGCGAAATGAGCAGTTCTTC,CASSRTGRNEQFF
TRBV7-9,TRBJ1-1,NA,11,NA,TGTGCCAGCAGCAGAGACACTGAAGCTTTCTTT,CASSRDTEAFF
TRBV10-3,TRBJ1-2,NA,12,NA,TGTGCCACCTCAACATTTGGTGATGGCTACACCTTC,CATSTFGDGYTF
TRBV7-8,TRBJ1-5,NA,15,once,TGTGCCAGCAGCTTAGAAGGGTTTGGGAGTCAGCCCCAGCATTTT,CASSLEGFGSQPQHF
TRBV19,TRBJ1-5,NA,15,NA,TGTGCCAGTAGCGGGCAGGGAATTCGCAATCAGCCCCAGCATTTT,CASSGQGIRNQPQHF
TRBV7-6,TRBJ1-1,TRBD1,14,NA,TGTGCCAGCAGCTTGGACAGGGGGAACACTGAAGCTTTCTTT,CASSLDRGNTEAFF
TRBV9,TRBJ2-7,TRBD2,15,NA,TGTGCCAGCAGCCCTACCAGCGGGACTGTCTACGAGCAGTACTTC,CASSPTSGTVYEQYF
TRBV5-1,TRBJ2-2,NA,15,NA,TGCGCCAGCAGCGCGAGCGTGAGGGAAGGCGGGGAGCTGTTTTTT,CASSASVREGGELFF
TRBV5-1,TRBJ1-2,NA,16,NA,TGCGCCAGCAGCTTGCCGACAGAGAGCTCTAACTATGGCTACACCTTC,CASSLPTESSNYGYTF
TRBV25-1,TRBJ1-2,TRBD1,15,NA,TGTGCCAGCAGTGAAAGGGGACAGGGAAACTATGGCTACACCTTC,CASSERGQGNYGYTF
TRBV6-1,TRBJ1-5,NA,16,NA,TGTGCCAGCAGTGAAGCTTTACAGGGCTTCAATCAGCCCCAGCATTTT,CASSEALQGFNQPQHF
TRBV29-1,TRBJ1-2,NA,14,NA,TGCAGCGTTGAAATTGGGGGCGAAAACTATGGCTACACCTTC,CSVEIGGENYGYTF
TRBV7-9,TRBJ1-2,NA,12,NA,TGTGCCAGCAGCTCCACAGGGATCCTCTACACCTTC,CASSSTGILYTF
TRBV6-1,TRBJ2-2,NA,14,NA,TGTGCCAGCAGTGAACTGGCGGGCACCGGGGAGCTGTTTTTT,CASSELAGTGELFF
TRBV4-2,TRBJ2-2,NA,16,NA,TGTGCCAGCAGCCAAAAGGGACAAACGAACACCGGGGAGCTGTTTTTT,CASSQKGQTNTGELFF
TRBV19,TRBJ2-1,NA,13,NA,TGTGCCAGTAGTGTGGGAGGATTAAATGAGCAGTTCTTC,CASSVGGLNEQFF
TRBV19,TRBJ1-5,NA,12,NA,TGTGCCAGTAGTATTAGCGATCAGCCCCAGCATTTT,CASSISDQPQHF
TRBV10-1,TRBJ2-3,NA,12,NA,TGCGCCAGCAGTGAACACACAGATACGCAGTATTTT,CASSEHTDTQYF
TRBV4-1,TRBJ1-5,NA,16,NA,TGCGCCAGCAGCCATACCGACAGGCGAGGAAATCAGCCCCAGCATTTT,CASSHTDRRGNQPQHF
TRBV2,TRBJ1-1,TRBD1,18,NA,TGTGCCAGCAGAGGTGGGACAGGGGGAGTTTTTGTTTGGGCTGAAGCTTTCTTT,CASRGGTGGVFVWAEAFF
TRBV18,TRBJ2-7,NA,14,once,TGTGCCAGCTCTATAGCGGAATTTGGGTACGAGCAGTACTTC,CASSIAEFGYEQYF
TRBV6-5,TRBJ1-6,NA,15,once,TGTGCCAGCATGAGGCGGGGATCTTATAATTCACCCCTCCACTTT,CASMRRGSYNSPLHF
TRBV7-2,TRBJ1-4,NA,14,NA,TGTGCCAGCAGCTTAGGAACAGACGGGGGAAAACTGTTTTTT,CASSLGTDGGKLFF
TRBV7-2,TRBJ1-5,NA,16,NA,TGTGCCAGCAGCTTAAGGGGCCCCCTAAGCAATCAGCCCCAGCATTTT,CASSLRGPLSNQPQHF
TRBV19,TRBJ1-1,TRBD1,15,NA,TGTGCCAGTAGTAAAGGACAGGGGGCTGGAACTGAAGCTTTCTTT,CASSKGQGAGTEAFF
TRBV11-2,TRBJ1-2,NA,13,NA,TGTGCCAGCAGCGTACAGAGTACGTATGGCTACACCTTC,CASSVQSTYGYTF
TRBV4-1,TRBJ2-5,TRBD1,16,NA,TGCGCCAGCAGCCACCGGGTTCGGGACAGGGCGAAGACCCAGTACTTC,CASSHRVRDRAKTQYF
TRBV6-1,TRBJ1-4,NA,13,NA,TGTGCCAGCAGTGAAAGCTGGAGTGAAAAACTGTTTTTT,CASSESWSEKLFF
TRBV9,TRBJ2-7,NA,15,once,TGTGCCAGCAGCGTGGGCACCGAAAGCTCCTACGAGCAGTACTTC,CASSVGTESSYEQYF
TRBV5-1,TRBJ1-5,TRBD1,14,once,TGCGCCAGCAGTCCCGGGACAGGGAATCAGCCCCAGCATTTT,CASSPGTGNQPQHF
TRBV6-2/TRBV6-3,TRBJ2-7,NA,15,NA,TGTGCCAGCAGTTACCCTCCAGGGGTCGGCTACGAGCAGTACTTC,CASSYPPGVGYEQYF
TRBV14,TRBJ2-6,NA,14,NA,TGTGCCAGCAGAAAGAGCTCTGGGGCCAACGTCCTGACTTTC,CASRKSSGANVLTF
TRBV7-9,TRBJ1-1,TRBD1,14,NA,TGTGCCAGCAGCTTATCAGGGGGGAACACTGAAGCTTTCTTT,CASSLSGGNTEAFF
TRBV3-1/TRBV3-2,TRBJ1-1,TRBD1,15,few,TGTGCCAGCAGTCCTGCAGGGGGCCTGAACACTGAAGCTTTCTTT,CASSPAGGLNTEAFF
TRBV11-2,TRBJ2-7,NA,15,NA,TGTGCCAGCAGCTTTAGTCCTTGGAGCTCCTACGAGCAGTACTTC,CASSFSPWSSYEQYF
TRBV5-1,TRBJ2-7,TRBD2,15,NA,TGCGCCAGCAGCTTGGTAAGCGGGGGGGCCTACGAGCAGTACTTC,CASSLVSGGAYEQYF